These 32 T cell receptor beta chains came from one sample sequenced in a study of cytomegalovirus exposure and HLA in healthy donors. PCR involved 60 Vbeta and 13 Jbeta primers. Profiled with immunoSEQ multiplex PCR; TCRdb holds only in-frame clones, not every one. This table has around 130,000 clones, approximately 82% appearing once. Sequencing was done on a sample of PBMCs. These receptors came from a woman younger than 35 in good health and CMV-seropositive.

For the CDR3, the DNA is TGTGCCAGCAGCTTCCGCGAGGTGGCTAATGAAAAACTGTTTTTT. Amino acids: CASSFREVANEKLFF. V gene TRBV5-5 combines with J gene TRBJ1-4; D unclear. V lost 2 bases and J 3 bases, leaving 11 bases between the germline ends. Germline V gives CDR1 SGHKS, CDR2 YYEKEE (reference sequence). The CDR3 runs 15 residues.

This chain connects TRBV5-6 to TRBJ2-2; D not resolved. Germline assignment: CDR1 SGHDT and CDR2 YYEEEE. This CDR3 contains 15 residues. Trimming removed 4 bases at V and 5 bases at J, with 15 bases between. The chain's CDR3 is CASSLVRQLTGELFF. CDR3 sequence (DNA): TGTGCCAGCAGCCTAGTGAGGCAGTTAACCGGGGAGCTGTTTTTT.

The rearrangement joins TRBV4-2 to TRBJ2-1; 10 bases map to TRBD2. V shed 4 bases and J 6 bases; nucleotides not matched to a gene: 9. The germline V gene has CDR1 LGHNA and CDR2 YNFKEQ. The CDR3 has 16 residues. CDR3: CASSPLGTSVGNEQFF. The CDR3 DNA reads TGTGCCAGCAGCCCCTTGGGGACTAGCGTAGGCAATGAGCAGTTCTTC.

The chain couples TRBV29-1 to TRBJ1-2; 10 positions match TRBD1. Losses at the gene ends were 8 bases for V and 8 bases for J; bases not matched to a gene: 8. The V gene's germline CDR1 is SQVTM and CDR2 ANQGSEA. This CDR3 contains 12 residues. The CDR3 bases are TGCAGCTCTACGACAGGGGGCTCAGGCTACACCTTC. It specifies CSSTTGGSGYTF.

This chain uses TRBV7-9 with TRBJ2-5; tentative D call: TRBD2 (5 bases). The CDR3 sequence is 14 residues long. Trimming cost V 5 bases and J 3 bases, with 13 bases left between them. Germline CDR1 reads SEHNR; CDR2 reads FQNEAQ (reference sequence). CDR3 loop: CASSPPWGEETQYF. DNA of the CDR3: TGTGCCAGCAGCCCGCCTTGGGGAGAAGAGACCCAGTACTTC.

This clone has just one count. The chain recombines TRBV6-5 with TRBJ2-5; TRBD2 agrees at 8 bases. The ends lost 6 bases at V and 2 bases at J; junction bases unmatched: 2. The CDR3 covers 13 residues. CDR1 is MNHEY and CDR2 is SVGAGI in the germline V gene. This CDR3 is CASSVAGQETQYF. The CDR3 DNA is TGTGCCAGCAGCGTAGCGGGGCAAGAGACCCAGTACTTC.

The chain links TRBV10-3 to TRBJ2-7, with TRBD2 matching over 12 bases. The CDR3 runs 16 residues. With V trimmed by 4 bases and J by 3 bases, 7 bases remained unmatched. The germline V gene encodes CDR1 ENHRY and CDR2 SYGVKD. CDR3 DNA sequence: TGTGCCATCAGTGCGGGGGAGACTAGCGGGGGCTACGAGCAGTACTTC. Residues: CAISAGETSGGYEQYF.

The genes are TRBV6-1 and TRBJ1-4; 9 bases align to TRBD1. Per the germline V gene, CDR1 is MNHNS and CDR2 is SASEGT. This CDR3 is 16 amino acids long. The trim removed 0 bases at V and 7 bases at J, leaving 6 bases unmatched. CDR3 loop: CASSEAAGTGFEKLFF. The CDR3 coding sequence is TGTGCCAGCAGTGAAGCGGCCGGGACAGGGTTTGAAAAACTGTTTTTT.

The rearrangement uses TRBV4-1 and TRBJ2-3; 15 bases fit TRBD2. The CDR3 is 16 amino acids. Germline values: CDR1 MGHRA, CDR2 YSYEKL. Trimming cost V 3 bases and J 6 bases; bases outside gene matches: 4. Here the CDR3 DNA reads TGCGCCAGCAGCCACGGACTAGCGGGGGGGCCCGATACGCAGTATTTT. Translated, it gives CASSHGLAGGPDTQYF.

This clone was recorded once. The chain has TRBV27 and TRBJ1-1; 7 bases fit TRBD1. Germline lookup yields CDR1 MNHEY and CDR2 SMNVEV (reference sequence). The CDR3 is made up of 14 amino acids. J gave up 5 bases and V 3 bases, and 6 bases lay outside the gene matches. The CDR3 sequence is CASSLQGVGTEAFF. In DNA form, the CDR3 reads TGTGCCAGCAGTTTGCAGGGGGTCGGAACTGAAGCTTTCTTT.

The sample holds a few counts of this clone. CDR3 DNA: TGTGCCAGCAGCCGACAGTTTAATGAAAAACTGTTTTTT. This codes for CASSRQFNEKLFF. The V call is TRBV6-5, the J call TRBJ1-4; D might be TRBD1 (5 bases). This CDR3 region has 13 residues. Germline CDR1 reads MNHEY; CDR2 reads SVGAGI. Trimming pared 6 bases from V and 4 bases from J, leaving 9 bases between.

The DNA for the CDR3 is TGTGCCAGCAGTTCAACAACGAACACTGAAGCTTTCTTT. Protein sequence: CASSSTTNTEAFF. The rearrangement links TRBV7-6 to TRBJ1-1, with D hard to call. The V gene's germline CDR1 is SGHVS and CDR2 FNYEAQ. V was pared by 6 bases and J by 1 base, with 9 bases between. This CDR3 spans 13 amino acids.

V usage is TRBV25-1 and J usage is TRBJ1-5; 7 bases are a match to TRBD1. J lost 4 bases, V lost 3 bases, and 12 bases had no gene match. This CDR3 comprises 17 residues. Germline CDR1 MGHDK, CDR2 SYGVNS. CDR3 DNA: TGTGCCAGCAGTGAGGACCTCGTGACAGGGCCTAATCAGCCCCAGCATTTT. Its protein product is CASSEDLVTGPNQPQHF.

The CDR3 loop is CASSLLGPVFGNSPLHF. CDR3 coding DNA: TGTGCCAGCAGCTTGTTGGGCCCCGTGTTTGGGAATTCACCCCTCCACTTT. This chain joins TRBV5-5 and TRBJ1-6; D is ambiguous. V gave up 1 base and J gave up 7 bases, with 18 bases separating them. The CDR3 is 17 residues long. The germline gives CDR1 SGHKS, CDR2 YYEKEE (reference sequence).

This clone has just a few counts. The genes are TRBV21-1 and TRBJ2-3; whether TRBD1, the table's D call, matches the DNA was not checked. TRBV21-1 is a pseudogene locus. The CDR3 length is 17 residues. The CDR3 DNA reads as TGTGCCAGCAGCACGCCCCCCCAGGGGGCTAGCACAGATACGCAGTATTTT. This sequence encodes CASSTPPQGASTDTQYF.

The chain is built from TRBV28 and TRBJ1-1, with TRBD1 matching over 7 bases. The CDR3 is 16 amino acids. Trimming cost V 8 bases and J 2 bases; bases outside gene matches: 14. The germline gives CDR1 MDHEN, CDR2 SYDVKM. CDR3 coding DNA: TGTGCCAGCTTCACCCGGACAGGCCCTTTTAACACTGAAGCTTTCTTT. As protein: CASFTRTGPFNTEAFF.

The V and J genes are TRBV28 and TRBJ2-3; weak D call: TRBD1 (8 bases). V lost 7 bases and J lost 3, with 14 bases in between. Germline-derived CDR1 and CDR2 are MDHEN and SYDVKM. There are 14 residues in the CDR3. The CDR3 sequence: CASTQGGPTDTQYF. In DNA, the CDR3 is TGTGCCAGCACACAGGGGGGGCCAACAGATACGCAGTATTTT.

The V gene is TRBV7-2, the J gene TRBJ2-3, with 15 bases aligning to TRBD2. The length of the CDR3 is 17 residues. From germline, CDR1 is SGHTA and CDR2 FQGNSA. The J segment lost 4 bases and the V segment lost 1 base, leaving 3 bases of the junction unmatched. This CDR3 is CASSLGTSGGAADTQYF. Written as DNA, the CDR3 is TGTGCCAGCAGCTTAGGGACTAGCGGGGGGGCAGCAGATACGCAGTATTTT.

The rearrangement joins TRBV29-1 to TRBJ2-1, with no clear D. Between the trimmed V and J ends, which lost 8 bases and 7 bases, there was a span of 12 bases. Per the germline V gene, CDR1 is SQVTM and CDR2 is ANQGSEA. The CDR3 extends over 11 amino acids. CDR3 DNA sequence: TGCAGCCCCGAGATCGGGAATGAGCAGTTCTTC. This translates into CSPEIGNEQFF.

The count of this clone is one. The chain links TRBV7-9 to TRBJ2-3, with 8 bases that match TRBD2. CDR3 length: 17 residues. Germline V gene lookup returns CDR1 SEHNR and CDR2 FQNEAQ (reference sequence). V gave up 1 base and J gave up 2 bases; unmatched junction bases: 8. CDR3 in DNA: TGTGCCAGCAGCTTAGGAAGGGTAGCGGGGATCACAGATACGCAGTATTTT. This sequence encodes CASSLGRVAGITDTQYF.

The chain is built from TRBV5-6 and TRBJ1-5, with 8 bases fitting TRBD1. CDR1 and CDR2 (germline): SGHDT, YYEEEE. J was trimmed by 7 bases and V by 4 bases; bases with no gene match: 4. The CDR3 runs 13 residues. The CDR3 DNA reads as TGTGCCAGCAGCCCTCCAGGGGGCCAGCCCCAGCATTTT. This sequence encodes CASSPPGGQPQHF.

The V gene is TRBV7-5, the J gene TRBJ2-1; the D call TRBD1 from the table was never checked on the DNA. TRBV7-5 is a recognized pseudogene. The CDR3 totals 14 residues. CDR3 DNA sequence: TGTGCCAGAAGCTTAGCTCCCAGATACAATGAGCAGTTCTTC. This translates into CARSLAPRYNEQFF.

The V call is TRBV28, the J call TRBJ2-5, with TRBD1 matching 8 bases. V lost 6 bases and J lost 4; bases outside the gene matches: 13. The CDR3 is 16 residues long. CDR1 and CDR2 (germline): MDHEN, SYDVKM. The CDR3 bases are TGTGCCAGCAGACAGGGGGTTTTGACAGGTGGAGAGACCCAGTACTTC. This translates into CASRQGVLTGGETQYF.

The V gene is TRBV5-1, the J gene TRBJ2-1, with 7 nucleotides matching TRBD2. The CDR3 runs to 15 residues. V trimming: 4 bases; J trimming: 0 bases; junction bases outside the gene matches: 4. Germline CDR1 is SGHRS and CDR2 is YFSETQ. CDR3 bases: TGCGCCAGCAGCCAAAGCGGGGCCTCCTACAATGAGCAGTTCTTC. Translating gives CASSQSGASYNEQFF.

V and J are TRBV6-5 and TRBJ1-1; 8 bases align to TRBD1. The CDR3 sequence is 15 residues long. Germline CDR1 MNHEY, CDR2 SVGAGI. Trimming at V came to 5 bases and at J to 4 bases, leaving 9 bases not matched to a gene. The CDR3 sequence is CASSPDRGRGTEAFF. The CDR3 bases are TGTGCCAGCAGTCCCGACAGGGGCCGGGGCACTGAAGCTTTCTTT.

This chain joins TRBV5-4 and TRBJ2-7, with TRBD2 identical over 8 bases. Trimming at V came to 0 bases and at J to 3 bases, leaving 8 bases not matched to a gene. The CDR3 contains 16 residues. Germline loops: CDR1 SGHNT, CDR2 YYREEE (reference sequence). The DNA of the CDR3 is TGTGCCAGCAGCTTGGGCGGGGGGCGCCCCAACTACGAGCAGTACTTC. Translating gives CASSLGGGRPNYEQYF. The entire variable domain, with the rest obtained from reference TRBV5-4 and TRBJ2-7, is as follows: ETGVTQSPTHLIKTRGQQVTLRCSSQSGHNTVSWYQQALGQGPQFIFQYYREEENGRGNFPPRFSGLQFPNYSSELNVNALELDDSALYLCASSLGGGRPNYEQYFGPGTRLTVT.

V is TRBV7-9 and J is TRBJ2-2; D call uncertain. CDR3 length: 14 residues. V lost 1 base and J lost 3, with 6 bases in between. The germline CDR1 and CDR2 sequences are SEHNR and FQNEAQ (reference sequence). The CDR3 sequence is CASSLDADTGELFF. The CDR3 DNA reads TGTGCCAGCAGCTTAGACGCGGACACCGGGGAGCTGTTTTTT.

In this sample, this clone turned up a few times. This sequence joins TRBV6-5 and TRBJ2-3; 13 positions match TRBD2. J gave up 6 bases and V 6 bases, and 0 bases lay outside the gene matches. CDR1 is MNHEY and CDR2 is SVGAGI in the germline V gene. CDR3 length: 13 residues. CDR3 region: CASRGLAGDTQYF. The CDR3 DNA sequence: TGTGCCAGCAGGGGACTAGCGGGGGATACGCAGTATTTT.

V usage is TRBV13 and J usage is TRBJ2-3; 10 bases align to TRBD2. In germline, CDR1 is PRHDT, CDR2 FYEKMQ (reference sequence). V lost 8 bases and J lost 3; bases outside the gene matches: 8. The CDR3 runs 15 residues. CDR3 sequence (DNA): TGTGCCAGCCAGGACCCTAGCGGGGGTACAGATACGCAGTATTTT. Translated, it gives CASQDPSGGTDTQYF.

In its sample, this clone was seen once. This rearrangement joins TRBV15 to TRBJ1-2; D might be TRBD1 (5 bases). The germline V gene has CDR1 LNHNV and CDR2 YYDKDF (reference sequence). The length of the CDR3 is 13 residues. The V end lost 6 bases, the J end lost 4 bases, and 12 bases lay between the germline ends. CDR3 region: CATRDQGGYGYTF. The CDR3 DNA reads TGTGCCACCAGAGACCAGGGAGGCTATGGCTACACCTTC.

The chain couples TRBV7-9 to TRBJ2-1; a weak D match, TRBD2 (7 bases). Trimming shortened V by 1 base and J by 4 bases, and 14 bases separated the two germline ends. Germline loops: CDR1 SEHNR, CDR2 FQNEAQ (reference sequence). There are 16 residues in the CDR3. Here the CDR3 DNA reads TGTGCCAGCAGCTTAGGGATGGGGGGGCCTTACAATGAGCAGTTCTTC. Translation gives CASSLGMGGPYNEQFF. The full variable domain, rest sourced from reference TRBV7-9 and TRBJ2-1, is DTGVSQNPRHKITKRGQNVTFRCDPISEHNRLYWYRQTLGQGPEFLTYFQNEAQLEKSRLLSDRFSAERPKGSFSTLEIQRTEQGDSAMYLCASSLGMGGPYNEQFFGPGTRLTVL.

The genes are TRBV7-2 and TRBJ2-7; 7 positions match TRBD1. V dropped 5 bases and J dropped 3; count of bases not matched to a gene: 7. This CDR3 has 14 residues. Germline assignment: CDR1 SGHTA and CDR2 FQGNSA. The DNA for the CDR3 is TGTGCCAGCAGCCCAGGGACAGCTTACTACGAGCAGTACTTC. Translation gives CASSPGTAYYEQYF.